Below are 19 T cell receptor beta chains sequenced from a single sample in a study of PD-1 blockade in classical Hodgkin lymphoma. Brentuximab vedotin exposure varied, and every patient relapsed after autologous stem cell transplantation. Data came from immunoSEQ multiplex PCR; TCRdb stores just in-frame clones and leaves some out. The sample includes more than 140,000 clones, approximately 72% seen only once; the top ten take roughly 8.4%. The sample was peripheral blood mononuclear cells (PBMCs), taken before the second cycle of nivolumab. The receptors stem from a human donor with classical Hodgkin lymphoma.

The rearrangement links TRBV6-5 to TRBJ1-4; TRBD1 matches at 12 bases. CDR3 length: 15 residues. Germline loops: CDR1 MNHEY, CDR2 SVGAGI. Unmatched junction bases numbered 7, after V lost 6 bases and J lost 8 bases. CDR3 sequence reads: CASSPPGTGGEKLFF. CDR3 coding DNA: TGTGCCAGCAGCCCCCCCGGGACAGGGGGCGAAAAACTGTTTTTT.

CDR3 sequence: CASSVDRGRTGELFF. For the CDR3, the DNA is TGTGCCAGCAGCGTAGATAGGGGTCGCACCGGGGAGCTGTTTTTT. This chain connects TRBV9 to TRBJ2-2, with D perhaps TRBD1 (5 bases). The V gene lost 0 bases and the J gene lost 4 bases, with 10 bases spanning the gap. Germline loops: CDR1 SGDLS, CDR2 YYNGEE. CDR3 length equals 15 residues. The whole variable domain, remainder taken from reference TRBV9 and TRBJ2-2, is DSGVTQTPKHLITATGQRVTLRCSPRSGDLSVYWYQQSLDQGLQFLIQYYNGEERAKGNILERFSAQQFPDLHSELNLSSLELGDSALYFCASSVDRGRTGELFFGEGSRLTVL.

The chain recombines TRBV18 with TRBJ1-1, with D unresolved. The CDR3 sequence is 13 residues long. Deletions cut 2 bases from V and 1 base from J, with 5 bases between. Germline V gene sequence: CDR1 KGHSH, CDR2 LQKENI. CDR3 loop: CASSPDSNTEAFF. DNA of the CDR3: TGTGCCAGCTCACCAGACTCGAACACTGAAGCTTTCTTT.

This chain connects TRBV5-5 to TRBJ2-1; tentatively, D is TRBD1 (5 bases). The CDR3 runs to 17 residues. Germline CDR1 SGHKS, CDR2 YYEKEE (reference sequence). The germline V and J ends were trimmed by 0 bases and 2 bases, with 15 bases remaining between them. In DNA form, the CDR3 reads TGTGCCAGCAGCTTGGGTAACCTGGGGCTAACCTACAATGAGCAGTTCTTC. Amino acid sequence: CASSLGNLGLTYNEQFF.

The chain joins TRBV20-1 to TRBJ2-7; D is ambiguous. The germline V and J ends were trimmed by 4 bases and 3 bases, with 7 bases remaining between them. The V gene's germline CDR1 is DFQATT and CDR2 SNEGSKA (reference sequence). The CDR3 loop spans 11 amino acids. The CDR3 here is CSATQNYEQYF. CDR3 sequence (DNA): TGCAGTGCTACCCAGAACTACGAGCAGTACTTC.

This chain connects TRBV4-1 to TRBJ1-1; 7 positions agree with TRBD1. The CDR3 has 14 amino acids. Germline V gene sequence: CDR1 MGHRA, CDR2 YSYEKL. Trimming cost V 4 bases and J 2 bases; bases outside gene matches: 4. CDR3 sequence (DNA): TGCGCCAGCAGCCCGGGACAGAGAAACACTGAAGCTTTCTTT. Translated: CASSPGQRNTEAFF.

The genes are TRBV7-9 and TRBJ2-6, with a tentative D call TRBD1 (6 bases). Germline CDR1 reads SEHNR; CDR2 reads FQNEAQ (reference sequence). This CDR3 spans 16 amino acids. The V gene lost 5 bases and the J gene lost 1 base, with 12 bases spanning the gap. Here the CDR3 reads CASSPRGPSGANVLTF. CDR3 DNA: TGTGCCAGCAGCCCCAGGGGTCCTTCTGGGGCCAACGTCCTGACTTTC.

This chain joins TRBV7-3 and TRBJ1-1; 7 bases align to TRBD1. The J segment lost 5 bases and the V segment lost 2 bases, leaving 5 bases of the junction unmatched. Germline lookup yields CDR1 SGHTA and CDR2 FQGTGA. The CDR3 is 14 residues long. The CDR3 DNA follows: TGTGCCAGCAGCTTAGCAATACAGGGGACTGAAGCTTTCTTT. It translates to CASSLAIQGTEAFF.

This clone was seen a few times. The chain combines TRBV5-6 with TRBJ1-2; 8 bases map to TRBD1. The ends lost 4 bases at V and 8 bases at J; junction bases unmatched: 10. Germline CDR1 and CDR2: SGHDT and YYEEEE. The length of the CDR3 is 14 residues. For the CDR3, the DNA is TGTGCCAGCAGCCCGACAGGGGACTATAGCGGCTACACCTTC. This sequence encodes CASSPTGDYSGYTF.

The chain is built from TRBV5-1 and TRBJ2-3, with unresolved D. Germline V lookup: CDR1 SGHRS, CDR2 YFSETQ. The germline V and J ends were trimmed by 2 bases and 0 bases, with 7 bases remaining between them. The CDR3 spans 14 residues. Here the CDR3 reads CASSFPTSTDTQYF. The CDR3 DNA is TGCGCCAGCAGCTTCCCGACGAGCACAGATACGCAGTATTTT.

This chain links TRBV10-3 with TRBJ1-4, with a possible D match to TRBD1 (6 bases). V was pared by 2 bases and J by 6 bases, with 13 bases between. The CDR3 runs to 15 residues. Germline V gene data show CDR1 as ENHRY and CDR2 as SYGVKD. The CDR3 DNA reads TGTGCCATCAGTGAGCACAGGGTGGGAGATGAAAAACTGTTTTTT. This codes for CAISEHRVGDEKLFF.

V gene TRBV6-5 combines with J gene TRBJ2-7, with a tentative D call TRBD1 (5 bases). The germline gives CDR1 MNHEY, CDR2 SVGAGI. The V and J ends lost 6 bases and 5 bases respectively, with 11 bases between them. This CDR3 comprises 12 residues. The CDR3, as DNA: TGTGCCAGCAGCTTAGGACAAAACGAGCAGTACTTC. It specifies CASSLGQNEQYF.

Many counts were recorded for this clone. This chain joins TRBV7-9 and TRBJ2-1; 8 bases are shared with TRBD1. J was trimmed by 7 bases and V by 3 bases; bases with no gene match: 8. Per the germline V gene, CDR1 is SEHNR and CDR2 is FQNEAQ (reference sequence). The CDR3 loop spans 15 amino acids. The CDR3 DNA reads TGTGCCAGCAGCTTGCGCAGGGGGCTCGGAAATGAGCAGTTCTTC. Protein: CASSLRRGLGNEQFF.

The rearrangement uses TRBV27 and TRBJ2-2; 8 positions match TRBD1. CDR1 and CDR2 (germline): MNHEY, SMNVEV (reference sequence). The V and J ends lost 6 bases and 6 bases, in that order; junction bases with no gene match: 9. The CDR3 consists of 15 residues. The CDR3 reads CASSRMDRDSGELFF. In DNA form, the CDR3 reads TGTGCCAGCAGCCGGATGGACAGGGACTCCGGGGAGCTGTTTTTT.

There are a few counts of this clone. The chain employs TRBV9 and TRBJ2-5; D may be TRBD1 (5 bases). Germline assignment: CDR1 SGDLS and CDR2 YYNGEE. Trimming left V 4 bases short and J 2 bases short, with 9 bases between. There are 13 residues in the CDR3. CDR3 sequence reads: CASSYDSQETQYF. As DNA, the CDR3 is TGTGCCAGCAGCTATGACAGTCAAGAGACCCAGTACTTC.

The chain links TRBV4-1 to TRBJ2-1, with a tentative D call TRBD2 (6 bases). In germline, CDR1 is MGHRA, CDR2 YSYEKL. The CDR3 spans 17 residues. V lost 1 base to trimming and J lost 2 bases, with 15 bases between them. This chain's CDR3 is CASSQVHRDWAYNEQFF. The CDR3 coding sequence is TGCGCCAGCAGCCAAGTCCACCGGGACTGGGCCTACAATGAGCAGTTCTTC.

J is TRBJ2-7 and V is TRBV19; D possibly corresponds to TRBD1 (6 bases). Germline values: CDR1 LNHDA, CDR2 SQIVND (reference sequence). The CDR3 spans 14 residues. Deletions cut 9 bases from V and 2 bases from J, with 17 bases between. The CDR3 sequence: CASENRQAPYEQYF. CDR3 bases: TGTGCCAGCGAGAATAGACAGGCTCCCTACGAGCAGTACTTC.

The chain employs TRBV5-6 and TRBJ2-3, with TRBD2 matching 9 bases. The CDR3 has 17 amino acids. Trimming at V came to 0 bases and at J to 2 bases, leaving 7 bases not matched to a gene. Germline lookup yields CDR1 SGHDT and CDR2 YYEEEE. CDR3 residues: CASSLAATSGYTDTQYF. The CDR3 DNA reads TGTGCCAGCAGCTTGGCCGCGACTAGCGGCTACACAGATACGCAGTATTTT.

The rearrangement uses TRBV7-2 and TRBJ2-1, with D perhaps TRBD1 or TRBD2 (5 bases each). The germline V gene encodes CDR1 SGHTA and CDR2 FQGNSA. This CDR3 contains 15 residues. The ends were cut back, 0 bases at V and 2 bases at J, with 8 bases in the middle. CDR3 sequence: CASSLAGAAYNEQFF. The CDR3, as DNA: TGTGCCAGCAGCTTAGCCGGGGCCGCCTACAATGAGCAGTTCTTC.